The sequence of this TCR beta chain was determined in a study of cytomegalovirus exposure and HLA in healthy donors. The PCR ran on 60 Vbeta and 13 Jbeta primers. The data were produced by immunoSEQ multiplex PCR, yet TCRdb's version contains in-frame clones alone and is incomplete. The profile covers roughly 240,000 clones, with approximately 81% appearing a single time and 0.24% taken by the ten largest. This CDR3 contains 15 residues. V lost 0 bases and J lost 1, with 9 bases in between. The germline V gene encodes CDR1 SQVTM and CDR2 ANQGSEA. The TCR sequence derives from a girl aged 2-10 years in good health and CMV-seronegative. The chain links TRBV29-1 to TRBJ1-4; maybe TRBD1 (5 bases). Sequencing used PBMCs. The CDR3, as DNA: TGCAGCGTTGAAGATCCAAGGGGAACTAATGAAAAACTGTTTTTT. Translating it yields CSVEDPRGTNEKLFF.